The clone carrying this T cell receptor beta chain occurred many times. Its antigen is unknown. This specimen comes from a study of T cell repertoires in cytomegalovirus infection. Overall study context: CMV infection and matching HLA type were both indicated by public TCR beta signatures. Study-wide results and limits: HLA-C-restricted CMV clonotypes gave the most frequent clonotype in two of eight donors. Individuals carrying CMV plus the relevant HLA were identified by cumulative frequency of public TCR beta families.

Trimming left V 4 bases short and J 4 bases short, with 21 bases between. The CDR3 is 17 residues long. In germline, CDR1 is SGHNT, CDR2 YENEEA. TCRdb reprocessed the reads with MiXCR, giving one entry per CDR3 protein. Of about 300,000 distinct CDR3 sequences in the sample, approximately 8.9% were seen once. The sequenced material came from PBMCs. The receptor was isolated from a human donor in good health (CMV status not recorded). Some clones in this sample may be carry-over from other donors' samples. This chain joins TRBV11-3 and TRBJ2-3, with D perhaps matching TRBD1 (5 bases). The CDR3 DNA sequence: TGTGCCAGCAGCTCGTATCGTATGGGGCTTGGGGCAGATACGCAGTATTTT. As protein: CASSSYRMGLGADTQYF.